These 9 T cell receptor beta chains came from one sample sequenced in a study of Ad26.COV2.S vaccination and SARS-CoV-2 variants. Sequencing was performed with immunoSEQ multiplex PCR; in TCRdb, only in-frame clones are kept and a portion is missing. This table holds 350,000 to 450,000 clones, roughly nine tenths found once. Sequences were derived from peripheral blood, sampled after recovery from COVID-19. These receptors all stem from a human donor who had recovered from COVID-19.

The V call is TRBV15, the J call TRBJ2-2; D unclear. V lost 0 bases to trimming and J lost 1 base, with 6 bases between them. The germline V gene encodes CDR1 LNHNV and CDR2 YYDKDF (reference sequence). This CDR3 has 15 amino acids. CDR3: CATSRDFQNTGELFF. The CDR3 bases are TGTGCCACCAGCAGAGATTTCCAGAACACCGGGGAGCTGTTTTTT.

The V call is TRBV6-1, the J call TRBJ2-5; D gene uncertain. Germline V lookup: CDR1 MNHNS, CDR2 SASEGT. V gave up 6 bases and J gave up 5 bases, with 10 bases separating them. The CDR3 totals 12 residues. The CDR3 protein is CASRVGLETQYF. CDR3 bases: TGTGCCAGCAGGGTGGGTTTGGAGACCCAGTACTTC.

The CDR3 DNA reads as TGCGCCAGCAGCCCAGGGGACAGGGATTATGAGACCCAGTACTTC. This sequence encodes CASSPGDRDYETQYF. V usage is TRBV5-1 and J usage is TRBJ2-5, with 9 bases lining up with TRBD1. Looked up from germline, CDR1 is SGHRS and CDR2 is YFSETQ. V lost 4 bases, J lost 5 bases, and 9 bases stayed unmatched. This CDR3 region has 15 residues.

The rearrangement links TRBV6-4 to TRBJ2-7, with 8 bases fitting TRBD1. Looked up from germline, CDR1 is MRHNA and CDR2 is SNTAGT. J was trimmed by 5 bases and V by 5 bases; bases with no gene match: 11. This CDR3 is built from 15 residues. The CDR3 here is CASSQSGTGGHEQYF. CDR3 DNA sequence: TGTGCCAGCAGTCAATCCGGGACAGGCGGCCACGAGCAGTACTTC.

The rearrangement joins TRBV9 to TRBJ2-5; TRBD1 is a possible D gene (5 bases). Germline CDR1 SGDLS, CDR2 YYNGEE. The CDR3 loop spans 17 amino acids. V lost 0 bases and J lost 7, with 22 bases in between. The CDR3 sequence is CASSVDPRAGPSGTQYF. As DNA, the CDR3 is TGTGCCAGCAGCGTAGACCCTCGGGCAGGGCCCTCGGGGACCCAGTACTTC.

This chain links TRBV7-8 with TRBJ2-7; D is unresolved. The germline V gene has CDR1 SGHVS and CDR2 FQNEAQ. The CDR3 has 16 residues. Trimming took off 5 bases at V and 0 bases at J, with 17 bases between the two ends. CDR3 nucleotide sequence: TGTGCCAGCAGCCCAAAGTTCCAGGTTCTCTCCTACGAGCAGTACTTC. Translating gives CASSPKFQVLSYEQYF. Full variable domain (remainder filled in from reference TRBV7-8 and TRBJ2-7): GAGVSQSPRYKVAKRGQDVALRCDPISGHVSLFWYQQALGQGPEFLTYFQNEAQLDKSGLPSDRFFAERPEGSVSTLKIQRTQQEDSAVYLCASSPKFQVLSYEQYFGPGTRLTVT.

As concerns this clone: The junction shows a germline mismatch at one end, possibly a read error. The genes are TRBV6-1 and TRBJ2-1, with 9 bases that match TRBD1. CDR3 length equals 15 residues. Germline assignment: CDR1 MNHNS and CDR2 SASEGT. CDR3 region: CASSKAGTGMGEQFF. CDR3 coding DNA: TGTGCCAGCAGTAAAGCCGGGACAGGGATGGGGGAGCAGTTCTTC.

V and J are TRBV5-1 and TRBJ1-4; D might be TRBD1 (6 bases). Per germline, CDR1 SGHRS and CDR2 YFSETQ. The CDR3 loop spans 19 amino acids. The V gene lost 1 base and the J gene lost 2 bases, with 21 bases spanning the gap. This chain's CDR3 is CASSLSPSGQDATNEKLFF. The CDR3 DNA is TGCGCCAGCAGCTTGAGCCCCTCGGGACAAGACGCTACTAATGAAAAACTGTTTTTT.

This rearrangement joins TRBV27 to TRBJ2-7; maybe TRBD2 (5 bases). The germline V gene encodes CDR1 MNHEY and CDR2 SMNVEV (reference sequence). The CDR3 length is 16 residues. V lost 0 bases to trimming and J lost 2 bases, with 14 bases between them. CDR3 nucleotides: TGTGCCAGCAGTTTATCGGGAGATGCCCTTCCCTACGAGCAGTACTTC. Translated, it gives CASSLSGDALPYEQYF.